These 7 T cell receptor beta chains were all obtained from the same sample, sequenced in a study of cytomegalovirus exposure and HLA in healthy donors. The study ran its PCR with 60 Vbeta and 13 Jbeta primers. Only in-frame clones appear in the TCRdb table, and some are missing; sequencing was by immunoSEQ multiplex PCR. Here the sample spans 110,000 or so clones, 65% to 75% being singletons. Sequenced: PBMCs. The receptor source for this set is a woman aged 40 to 50 in good health and CMV-seropositive.

The J gene is TRBJ2-5, the V gene TRBV6-1; 7 nucleotides align to TRBD1. The J call may be faulty, since TRBJ2-7 better matches the DNA end. The CDR3 is made up of 19 amino acids. Germline lookup yields CDR1 MNHNS and CDR2 SASEGT. The CDR3 DNA is TGTGCCAGCAGTGAAGCGAGCTGGGCTAACAGGGGCTACTCCTACGAGCAGTACTTC. Its translation is CASSEASWANRGYSYEQYF.

This clone appeared a few times. The chain employs TRBV6-4 and TRBJ2-7, with D possibly being TRBD1 (5 bases). Germline-derived CDR1 and CDR2 are MRHNA and SNTAGT. The CDR3 contains 13 residues. The V and J ends lost 7 bases and 4 bases respectively, with 14 bases between them. This CDR3 reads CASIRQIGYEQYF. The CDR3 bases are TGTGCCAGCATTCGACAGATAGGGTACGAGCAGTACTTC.

This clone was detected a few times. J is TRBJ1-5 and V is TRBV5-6, with a possible D match to TRBD1 (5 bases). The V gene's germline CDR1 is SGHDT and CDR2 YYEEEE. Deletions cut 1 base from V and 2 bases from J, with 13 bases between. This CDR3 contains 16 residues. DNA for the CDR3: TGTGCCAGCAGCTTGAAGGGGCGCAAGGGCAATCAGCCCCAGCATTTT. Amino acid sequence: CASSLKGRKGNQPQHF.

The chain uses TRBV5-1 and TRBJ2-7, with a tentative D call TRBD2 (6 bases). Per germline, CDR1 SGHRS and CDR2 YFSETQ. The V end was cut by 7 bases, the J end by 4 bases, with 15 bases between. CDR3 length: 13 amino acids. The CDR3 loop is CASRRDRLYEQYF. As DNA, the CDR3 is TGCGCCAGCCGGAGGGATAGATTATACGAGCAGTACTTC.

This rearrangement joins TRBV6-1 to TRBJ1-2; D is uncertain. Trimming shortened V by 7 bases and J by 4 bases, and 13 bases separated the two germline ends. The CDR3 has 13 residues. The germline V gene has CDR1 MNHNS and CDR2 SASEGT. CDR3 nucleotide sequence: TGTGCCAGCACCCCTCGCGAGGGCTATGGCTACACCTTC. Translating it yields CASTPREGYGYTF.

V and J are TRBV5-8 and TRBJ2-1; TRBD1 agrees at 7 bases. The CDR3 runs 14 residues. Unmatched junction bases numbered 16, after V lost 4 bases and J lost 15 bases. CDR1 is SGHTS, CDR2 YDEGEE, per germline. In DNA, the CDR3 is TGTGCCAGCAGCCCACAGGGGTCGAGGGACGTCCGGTTCTTC. Its translation: CASSPQGSRDVRFF.

V and J are TRBV12-5 and TRBJ2-2, with a possible D match to TRBD1 (5 bases). CDR1 and CDR2 (germline): LGHNT, FRNRAP. The CDR3 is 14 residues long. Trimming shortened V by 6 bases and J by 0 bases, and 8 bases separated the two germline ends. Written as DNA, the CDR3 is TGTGCTAGTGGGGGGCCCACGAACACCGGGGAGCTGTTTTTT. Its translation is CASGGPTNTGELFF.